The text below deals with one T cell receptor beta chain. As yet, its antigen is unknown. These data belong to a study of cytotoxic CD8 clonotypes in ibrutinib-treated CLL. Study background: Sample averages reached 250,000 or so productive templates and over 85,000 productive rearrangements.

The study's findings and limits: The study found clonality rose at ibrutinib response, then fell toward baseline at progression.

The planned depth of sequencing spanned 1 in 200,000 to 1 in 1 million T cells. The assay was immunoSEQ multiplex PCR, and TCRdb's table has in-frame clones only and misses some. The sample consists of 140,000 to 150,000 clones, about 80% of them appearing once. This CDR3 contains 14 residues. Trimming cost V 0 bases and J 1 base, with 6 bases left between them. Germline CDR1 and CDR2: LNHDA and SQIVND (reference sequence). Genomic DNA for TCR beta libraries, around 1.9 micrograms, came from cryopreserved PBMCs. Sequencing used PBMCs, obtained after 24 months of ibrutinib treatment. This sequence joins TRBV19 and TRBJ1-2; D may be TRBD1 (6 bases). This sequence originates from a human donor with chronic lymphocytic leukemia. The CDR3 DNA is TGTGCCAGTAGTATAGACAGGGGTAACTATGGCTACACCTTC. Translating gives CASSIDRGNYGYTF.